The clone carrying this TCR beta chain turned up a few times. The sample comes from a study of blood T cell repertoires in COVID-19. From germline, CDR1 is MDHEN and CDR2 SYDVKM. The CDR3 contains 14 residues. Trimming took off 7 bases at V and 5 bases at J, with 18 bases between the two ends. The protocol was immunoSEQ multiplex PCR, while the TCRdb copy is restricted to in-frame clones and leaves out a portion. The top ten hold about 42% of the sample, which has about 35,000 clones, more than 75% seen once. The V call is TRBV28, the J call TRBJ2-7, with D tentatively TRBD1 (6 bases). The specimen sequenced was peripheral blood. This clonotype was sampled from a man older than 75 with active or convalescent COVID-19. The CDR3 DNA reads TGTGCCAGCAATGTTGGGCAGGGGATGAACGAGCAGTACTTC. The encoded protein is CASNVGQGMNEQYF.